This TCR beta chain emerged from a study of blood T cells in healthy people across ages. Study-wide points: Older age went with lower TCR beta diversity per million T cells, in a roughly linear way. It was the long-lived donors that had more naive CD4+ cells and higher diversity than aged donors. Researchers report that TCR beta diversity correlated strongly with naive T cell percentage.

Per-sample yields of isolated PBMCs were at least 7 million. On this clonotype itself: Its cognate antigen is unknown.

Then a second PCR, running about 6 to 12 cycles, was carried out with a sample-barcoded 5' primer and a J-beta primer mix. Via MiXCR, TCRdb re-called the 5' RACE reads, giving one row per CDR3 protein. Of around 1,800,000 distinct CDR3 sequences listed, approximately 40% are singletons. This CDR3 region has 14 residues. V gave up 3 bases and J gave up 4 bases, with 10 bases separating them. Germline assignment: CDR1 KGHDR and CDR2 SFDVKD. The source is a human donor in good health. The sample comprised blood. The gene calls are TRBV24-1 and TRBJ2-3, with D unresolved. In DNA form, the CDR3 reads TGTGCCACCAGTGATCTCGCTGAATCAGATACGCAGTATTTT. Translated: CATSDLAESDTQYF.